This TCR beta chain was observed in a study of CD8 T cells in ankylosing spondylitis (dated by TCRdb to about 2017). Some background on the complete study: The study set out to find disease-linked TCR variants by profiling T cell receptor beta repertoires in ankylosing spondylitis patients and healthy donors. In total, the full study cohort was made up of roughly 110 healthy donors and 25 or so ankylosing spondylitis patients. Samples of peripheral blood were taken, and for ankylosing spondylitis patients, synovial fluid was collected as well.

For sequencing, an Illumina HiSeq 2500 was employed. TCR beta libraries were prepared by quantitative 5'-RACE with molecular barcodes. The authors processed their data as follows. A new computational method based on a probabilistic model of VDJ rearrangement was used to identify disease-linked TCR variants. The public reads were run again by TCRdb, first through fastp at Q25 and then through MiXCR, and only productive beta chains were kept. Rows are unified per CDR3 protein, each entry keeping the most common DNA and genes. TCRdb, not the original authors, processed these V and J calls. The sample records approximately 540,000 distinct CDR3 sequences, roughly 13% of which are singletons. Of the sample, over 6.5% is held by the ten largest clones. Results and caveats for the whole study, not just this receptor: The disease-linked clones were reported to be significantly enriched in matched synovial fluid samples from ankylosing spondylitis patients. Some motif variants had previously been reported in the synovial fluid and blood of reactive arthritis patients, which suggests shared mechanisms of disease initiation. A CD8+ phenotype was shown by the disease-linked clones, which were found at relatively low frequencies in peripheral blood. A TCR beta motif of 8 or 9 highly homologous amino acid variants appeared characteristic of blood from ankylosing spondylitis patients.

This clonotype was recorded at least ten times. The antigen it binds to is not known. No per-base quality is available; no much larger clone lies one base away. Counted from cysteine to phenylalanine, this CDR3 has 13 amino acids. Just CDR3 DNA is preserved here, 39 bases in frame from base 1. V is shortened by 2 bases, J by 4 bases, and the region joining them spans 7 bases. The sequencing input was blood, either unsorted or a sorted T cell fraction (not recorded which). The receptor was isolated from a male donor with ankylosing spondylitis. The V and J segments used are TRBV12-3 or TRBV12-4 and TRBJ2-3; TRBD2 could be the D gene, as 6 bases match. The nucleotides are TGTGCCAGCAGTTTATCTAGCGCAGATACGCAGTATTTT. It translates to CASSLSSADTQYF.